This TCR beta chain was obtained from a study of blood T cell repertoires in COVID-19. At the level of the study: Samples representing acute and convalescent COVID-19 were sourced from the United States, Italy and Spain.

Here immunoSEQ multiplex PCR was the method, and the copy in TCRdb shows in-frame clones only, minus some. The sample has about 380,000 clones, 85% to 90% seen once. Trimming removed 3 bases at V and 6 bases at J, with 9 bases between. This CDR3 has 13 amino acids. The sequenced material came from PBMCs or T cells enriched from blood (not recorded which). This chain links TRBV12-3 or TRBV12-4 with TRBJ2-1; no reliable D call. The TCR originated in a woman under 30 who had recovered from COVID-19. CDR3 sequence: CASSLTTSNEQFF. CDR3 bases: TGTGCCAGCAGTTTGACGACTTCCAATGAGCAGTTCTTC.